The rows below give T cell receptor beta chains drawn from one sample of a study of blood T cell repertoires in COVID-19. Repertoires were generated with immunoSEQ multiplex PCR, while TCRdb's copy carries only in-frame clones and drops some. This table has approximately 100,000 clones, roughly 80% appearing once. Source material: peripheral blood. Receptor source: a human donor in a cohort sampled during active COVID-19. Both conserved end residues are part of each CDR3. D genes are given only for firm matches. Size is omitted from some rows. Given values are once, few, many or a class for expanded clones.

TRBJ1-1 | NA | TRBV7-2 | TRBD1 | CASSAHRGTEAFF
TRBJ2-7 | NA | TRBV10-3 | TRBD1 | CAISESQGGLDEQYF
TRBJ2-3 | NA | TRBV5-1 | TRBD1 | CASSPLGGSTDTQYF
TRBJ2-7 | NA | TRBV7-8 | NA | CASSRTRDYEQYF
TRBJ2-1 | NA | TRBV18 | TRBD1 | CASSPQTGDNEQFF
TRBJ1-4 | NA | TRBV11-2 | NA | CASSPQTGSRAGKLFF
TRBJ2-2 | NA | TRBV29-1 | TRBD1 | CSVTTGSNTGELFF
TRBJ1-5 | few | TRBV4-3 | NA | CASSQDSGPSNQPQHF
TRBJ2-5 | NA | TRBV28 | NA | CASRQETYQETQYF
TRBJ2-7 | NA | TRBV3-1/TRBV3-2 | TRBD2 | CASSQVPSGSYEQYF
TRBJ1-5 | NA | TRBV30 | TRBD1 | CAWSGRQGAYNQPQHF
TRBJ2-7 | NA | TRBV7-9 | TRBD1 | CASSLIRPDRGLLYEQYF
TRBJ1-5 | NA | TRBV10-3 | TRBD1 | CAISEGDRVSNQPQHF
TRBJ2-7 | NA | TRBV24-1 | TRBD2 | CATSAGEMTSGDYEQYF
TRBJ1-1 | NA | TRBV2 | TRBD1 | CASSSTGTGATEAFF
TRBJ1-2 | NA | TRBV30 | TRBD1 | CAWITGAGGYTF
TRBJ1-4 | NA | TRBV2 | NA | CASSFAGTGEKLFF
TRBJ2-7 | NA | TRBV24-1 | NA | CATSDSWGGGSEQYF
TRBJ2-1 | NA | TRBV6-5 | NA | CASSQQGYNEQFF
TRBJ1-1 | NA | TRBV11-3 | NA | CASSPDSEAFF
TRBJ1-1 | NA | TRBV6-7 | NA | CASSYDDSGMNTEAFF
TRBJ2-7 | NA | TRBV7-8 | NA | CASSSTSAGNYEQYF
TRBJ2-7 | NA | TRBV27 | TRBD2 | CATTGTRREQYF
TRBJ1-1 | NA | TRBV28 | NA | CASSLGGGVSTRQKAFF
TRBJ2-7 | NA | TRBV5-4 | TRBD1 | CASSLVDREREQYF
TRBJ1-3 | NA | TRBV7-9 | NA | CASSLAAGGSGNHDF
TRBJ1-1 | NA | TRBV6-4 | NA | CASSVRMNTEAFF
TRBJ2-1 | NA | TRBV5-1 | TRBD2 | CASSNAGASYNEQFF
TRBJ1-2 | NA | TRBV11-2 | NA | CASSLARQADYGYTF
TRBJ1-1 | NA | TRBV6-5 | NA | CASLARLPPTEAFF
TRBJ1-3 | NA | TRBV19 | NA | CATQGRHLSSGNTIYF
TRBJ2-7 | once | TRBV28 | NA | CASSTQGGALSYEQYF
TRBJ2-7 | NA | TRBV18 | NA | CASSSDGTGAYEQYF
TRBJ2-7 | NA | TRBV2 | NA | CASSEVSKHAYEQYF
TRBJ2-7 | NA | TRBV6-1 | NA | CASSEARYEQYF
TRBJ1-5 | NA | TRBV7-3 | TRBD1 | CASTKTRDRGGSQPQHF
TRBJ1-5 | NA | TRBV9 | NA | CASSTYPNQPQHF
TRBJ2-1 | NA | TRBV29-1 | NA | CSVEGARQYNEQFF
TRBJ1-4 | NA | TRBV29-1 | NA | CSGLAATNEKLFF
TRBJ2-1 | NA | TRBV7-3 | TRBD1 | CASSQMGQEDTRQFF
TRBJ2-7 | NA | TRBV12-5 | TRBD1 | CASGGTGGIWHEQYF
TRBJ1-1 | few | TRBV9 | TRBD1 | CASSVGAGGMNTEAFF
TRBJ2-2 | NA | TRBV7-9 | TRBD1 | CASSSHRGQIYTGELFF
TRBJ2-7 | NA | TRBV7-9 | NA | CASSLATSRVEQYF
TRBJ1-2 | NA | TRBV9 | NA | CASSVQAGYGYTF